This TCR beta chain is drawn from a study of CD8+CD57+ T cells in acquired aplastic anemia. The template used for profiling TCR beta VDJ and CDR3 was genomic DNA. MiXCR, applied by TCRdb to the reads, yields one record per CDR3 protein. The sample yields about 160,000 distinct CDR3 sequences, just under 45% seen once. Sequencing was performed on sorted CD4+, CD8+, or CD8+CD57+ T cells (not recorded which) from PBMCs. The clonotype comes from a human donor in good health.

Here the CDR3 DNA reads TGTGCCAGCAGTGATATCGGCCCGGGGCAGTTCTTC. This sequence encodes CASSDIGPGQFF. The gene calls are TRBV25-1 and TRBJ2-1; D not certain. The germline CDR1 and CDR2 sequences are MGHDK and SYGVNS. V dropped 3 bases and J dropped 12 bases, with 12 bases sitting between them. This CDR3 comprises 12 residues.